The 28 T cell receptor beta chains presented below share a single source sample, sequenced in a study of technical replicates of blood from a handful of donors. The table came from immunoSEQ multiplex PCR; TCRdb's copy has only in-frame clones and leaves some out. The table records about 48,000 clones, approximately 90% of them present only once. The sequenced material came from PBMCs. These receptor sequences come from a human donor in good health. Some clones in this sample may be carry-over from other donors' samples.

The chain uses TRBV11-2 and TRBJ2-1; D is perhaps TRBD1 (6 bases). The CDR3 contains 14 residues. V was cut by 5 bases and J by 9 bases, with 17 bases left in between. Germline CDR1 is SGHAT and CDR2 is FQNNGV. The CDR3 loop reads CASSPTGGRGEQFF. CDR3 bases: TGTGCCAGCAGCCCGACAGGAGGACGGGGTGAGCAGTTCTTC.

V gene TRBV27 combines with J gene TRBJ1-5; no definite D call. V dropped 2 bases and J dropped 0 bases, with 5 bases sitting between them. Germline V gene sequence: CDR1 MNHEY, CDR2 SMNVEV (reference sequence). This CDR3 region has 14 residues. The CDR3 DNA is TGTGCCAGCAGTTTACACGGTAGCAATCAGCCCCAGCATTTT. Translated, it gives CASSLHGSNQPQHF.

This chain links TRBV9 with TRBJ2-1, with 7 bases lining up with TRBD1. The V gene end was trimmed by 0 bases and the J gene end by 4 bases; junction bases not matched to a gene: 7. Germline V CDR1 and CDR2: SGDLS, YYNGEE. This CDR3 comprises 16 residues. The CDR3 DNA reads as TGTGCCAGCAGCGTAGAGTGGACAGGAGTATACAATGAGCAGTTCTTC. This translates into CASSVEWTGVYNEQFF.

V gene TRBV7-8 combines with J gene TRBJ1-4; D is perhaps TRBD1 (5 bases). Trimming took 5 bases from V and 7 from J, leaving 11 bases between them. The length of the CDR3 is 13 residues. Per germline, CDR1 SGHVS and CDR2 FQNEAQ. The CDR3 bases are TGTGCCAGCAGCCCCAGGGTGGTTGAAAAACTGTTTTTT. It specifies CASSPRVVEKLFF.

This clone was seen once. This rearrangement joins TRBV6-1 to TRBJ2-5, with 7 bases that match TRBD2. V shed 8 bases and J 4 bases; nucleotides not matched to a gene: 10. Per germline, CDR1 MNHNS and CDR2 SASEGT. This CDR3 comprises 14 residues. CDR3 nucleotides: TGTGCCAGCGGGAGAGTAGCGGGCACAGAGACCCAGTACTTC. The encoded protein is CASGRVAGTETQYF.

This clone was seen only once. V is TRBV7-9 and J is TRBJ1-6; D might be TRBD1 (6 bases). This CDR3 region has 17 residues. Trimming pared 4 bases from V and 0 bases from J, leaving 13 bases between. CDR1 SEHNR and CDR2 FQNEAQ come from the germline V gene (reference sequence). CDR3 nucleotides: TGTGCCAGCAGCTCTCCGGGAGGGGGCTCCTATAATTCACCCCTCCACTTT. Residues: CASSSPGGGSYNSPLHF.

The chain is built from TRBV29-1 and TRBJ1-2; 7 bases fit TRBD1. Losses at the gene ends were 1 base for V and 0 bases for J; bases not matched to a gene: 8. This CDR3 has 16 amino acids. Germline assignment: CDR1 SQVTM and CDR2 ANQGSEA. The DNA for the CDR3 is TGCAGCGTTGAAGGGGCGCGACAGGGAGCTAACTATGGCTACACCTTC. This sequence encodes CSVEGARQGANYGYTF.

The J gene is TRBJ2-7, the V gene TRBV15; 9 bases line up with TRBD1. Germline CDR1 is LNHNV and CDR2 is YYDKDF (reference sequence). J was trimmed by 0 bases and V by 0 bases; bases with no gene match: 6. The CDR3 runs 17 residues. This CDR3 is CATSRDHGTGSSYEQYF. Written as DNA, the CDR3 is TGTGCCACCAGCAGAGATCACGGGACAGGGTCCTCCTACGAGCAGTACTTC.

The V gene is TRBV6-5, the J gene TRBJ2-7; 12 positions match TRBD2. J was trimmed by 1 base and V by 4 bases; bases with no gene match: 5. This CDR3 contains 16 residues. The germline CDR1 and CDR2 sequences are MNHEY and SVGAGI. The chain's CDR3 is CASSSTLAGGSYEQYF. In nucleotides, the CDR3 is TGTGCCAGCAGTTCGACACTAGCGGGAGGATCCTACGAGCAGTACTTC.

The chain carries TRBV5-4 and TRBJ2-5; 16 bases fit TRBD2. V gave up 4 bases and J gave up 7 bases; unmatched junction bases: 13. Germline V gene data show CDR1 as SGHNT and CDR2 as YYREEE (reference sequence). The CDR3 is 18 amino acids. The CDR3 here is CASSPAGGLAGGLGTQYF. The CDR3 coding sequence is TGTGCCAGCAGCCCGGCGGGGGGACTAGCGGGGGGGCTGGGGACCCAGTACTTC.

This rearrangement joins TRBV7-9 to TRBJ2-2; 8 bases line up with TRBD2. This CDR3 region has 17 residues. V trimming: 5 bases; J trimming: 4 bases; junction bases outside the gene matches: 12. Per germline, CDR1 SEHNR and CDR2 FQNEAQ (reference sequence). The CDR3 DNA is TGTGCCAGCAGCCCTCCTCCACCGGGGGGGATCACCGGGGAGCTGTTTTTT. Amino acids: CASSPPPPGGITGELFF.

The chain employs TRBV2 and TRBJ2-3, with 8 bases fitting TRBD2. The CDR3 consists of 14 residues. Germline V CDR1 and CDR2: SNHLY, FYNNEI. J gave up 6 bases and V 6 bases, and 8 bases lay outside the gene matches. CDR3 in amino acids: CASSTGTSGDTQYF. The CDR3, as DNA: TGTGCCAGCAGCACCGGGACTAGTGGCGATACGCAGTATTTT.

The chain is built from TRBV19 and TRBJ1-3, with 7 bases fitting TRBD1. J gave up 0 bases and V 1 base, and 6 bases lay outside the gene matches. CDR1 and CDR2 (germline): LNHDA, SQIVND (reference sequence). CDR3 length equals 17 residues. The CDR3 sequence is CASSIGRDSNSGNTIYF. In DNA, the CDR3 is TGTGCCAGTAGTATAGGTCGGGACAGCAACTCTGGAAACACCATATATTTT.

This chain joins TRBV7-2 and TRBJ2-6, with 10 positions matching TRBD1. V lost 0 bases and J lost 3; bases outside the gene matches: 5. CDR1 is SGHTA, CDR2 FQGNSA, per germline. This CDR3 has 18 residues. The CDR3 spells CASSLAGQGILGANVLTF. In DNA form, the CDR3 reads TGTGCCAGCAGCTTAGCGGGACAGGGGATACTTGGGGCCAACGTCCTGACTTTC. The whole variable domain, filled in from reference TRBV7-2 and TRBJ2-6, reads GAGVSQSPSNKVTEKGKDVELRCDPISGHTALYWYRQSLGQGLEFLIYFQGNSAPDKSGLPSDRFSAERTGGSVSTLTIQRTQQEDSAVYLCASSLAGQGILGANVLTFGAGSRLTVL.

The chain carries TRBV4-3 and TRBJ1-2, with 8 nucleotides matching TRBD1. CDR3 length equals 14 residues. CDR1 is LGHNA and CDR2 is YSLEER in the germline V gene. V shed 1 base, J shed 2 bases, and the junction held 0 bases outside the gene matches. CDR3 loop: CASSQGTGNYGYTF. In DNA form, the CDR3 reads TGCGCCAGCAGCCAAGGGACAGGGAACTATGGCTACACCTTC.

CDR3 sequence: CASSVGAGGDASTDTQYF. CDR3 nucleotides: TGTGCCAGCAGCGTAGGTGCGGGAGGAGACGCTAGCACAGATACGCAGTATTTT. This sequence joins TRBV9 and TRBJ2-3, with TRBD2 matching over 8 bases. After removal of 0 bases from V and 0 bases from J, the junction contained 9 bases not matched to a gene. The CDR3 has 18 residues. Germline V gene data show CDR1 as SGDLS and CDR2 as YYNGEE.

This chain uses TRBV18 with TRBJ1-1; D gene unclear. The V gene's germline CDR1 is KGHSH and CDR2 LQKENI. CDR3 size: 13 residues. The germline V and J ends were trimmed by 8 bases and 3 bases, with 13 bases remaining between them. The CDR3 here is CASLTRRDTEAFF. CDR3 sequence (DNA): TGTGCCAGCCTAACAAGGAGGGACACTGAAGCTTTCTTT.

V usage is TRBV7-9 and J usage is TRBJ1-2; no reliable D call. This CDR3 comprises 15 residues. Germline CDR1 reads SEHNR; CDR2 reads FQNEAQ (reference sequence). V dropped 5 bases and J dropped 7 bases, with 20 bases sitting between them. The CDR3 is CASSTLTALSPGYTF. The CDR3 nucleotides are TGTGCCAGCAGCACTTTAACAGCTTTATCTCCTGGCTACACCTTC.

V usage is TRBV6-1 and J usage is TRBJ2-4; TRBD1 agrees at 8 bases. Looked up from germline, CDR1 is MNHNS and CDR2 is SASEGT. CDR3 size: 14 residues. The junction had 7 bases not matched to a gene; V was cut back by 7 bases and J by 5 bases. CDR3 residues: CASTPDRVENIQYF. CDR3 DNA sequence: TGTGCCAGCACCCCGGACAGGGTTGAAAACATTCAGTACTTC.

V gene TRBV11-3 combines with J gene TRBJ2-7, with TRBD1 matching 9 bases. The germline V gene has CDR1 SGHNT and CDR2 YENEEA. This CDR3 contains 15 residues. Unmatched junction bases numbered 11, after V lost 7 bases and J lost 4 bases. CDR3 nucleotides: TGTGCCAGCACACTAACCGGGACAGGGTTTTACGAGCAGTACTTC. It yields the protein CASTLTGTGFYEQYF.

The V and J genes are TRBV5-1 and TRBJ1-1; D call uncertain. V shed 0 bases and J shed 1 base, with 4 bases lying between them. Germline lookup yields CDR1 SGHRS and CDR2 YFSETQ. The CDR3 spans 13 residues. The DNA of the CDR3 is TGCGCCAGCAGCTTGGACTCGAACACTGAAGCTTTCTTT. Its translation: CASSLDSNTEAFF.

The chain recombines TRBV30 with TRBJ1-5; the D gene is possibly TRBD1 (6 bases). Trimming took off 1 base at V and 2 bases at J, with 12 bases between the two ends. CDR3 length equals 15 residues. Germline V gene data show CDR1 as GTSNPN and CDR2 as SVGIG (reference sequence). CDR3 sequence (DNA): TGTGCCTGGAGTGCTAACAGGGCTCGCAATCAGCCCCAGCATTTT. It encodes CAWSANRARNQPQHF.

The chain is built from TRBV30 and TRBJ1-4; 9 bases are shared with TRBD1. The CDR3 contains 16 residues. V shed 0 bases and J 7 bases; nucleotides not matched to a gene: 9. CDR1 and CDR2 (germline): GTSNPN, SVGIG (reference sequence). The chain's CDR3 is CAWSVPGQGGAEKLFF. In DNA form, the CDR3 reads TGTGCCTGGAGTGTCCCGGGACAGGGAGGGGCTGAAAAACTGTTTTTT.

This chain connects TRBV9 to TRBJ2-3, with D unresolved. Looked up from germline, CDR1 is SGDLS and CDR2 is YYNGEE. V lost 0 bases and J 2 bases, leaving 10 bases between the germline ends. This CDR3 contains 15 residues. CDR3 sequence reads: CASSVETGNTDTQYF. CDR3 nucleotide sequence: TGTGCCAGCAGCGTAGAGACGGGTAACACAGATACGCAGTATTTT.

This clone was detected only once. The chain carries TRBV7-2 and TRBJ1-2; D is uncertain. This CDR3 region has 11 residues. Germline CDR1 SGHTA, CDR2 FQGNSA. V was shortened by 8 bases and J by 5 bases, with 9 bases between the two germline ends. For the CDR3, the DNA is TGTGCCAGCGGATCGGGTTATGGCTACACCTTC. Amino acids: CASGSGYGYTF. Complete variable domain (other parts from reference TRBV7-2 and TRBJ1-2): GAGVSQSPSNKVTEKGKDVELRCDPISGHTALYWYRQSLGQGLEFLIYFQGNSAPDKSGLPSDRFSAERTGGSVSTLTIQRTQQEDSAVYLCASGSGYGYTFGSGTRLTVV.

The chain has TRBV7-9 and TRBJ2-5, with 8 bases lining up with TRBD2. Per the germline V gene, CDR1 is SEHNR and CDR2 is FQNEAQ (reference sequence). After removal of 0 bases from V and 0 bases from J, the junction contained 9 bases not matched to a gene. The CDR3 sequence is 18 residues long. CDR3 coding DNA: TGTGCCAGCAGCTTAGCGGAGGGAGTAGCGGGACACCAAGAGACCCAGTACTTC. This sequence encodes CASSLAEGVAGHQETQYF.

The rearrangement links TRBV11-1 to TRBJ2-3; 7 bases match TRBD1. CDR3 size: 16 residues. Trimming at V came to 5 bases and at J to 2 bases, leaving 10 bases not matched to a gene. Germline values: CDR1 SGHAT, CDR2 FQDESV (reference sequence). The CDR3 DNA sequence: TGTGCCAGCAGCCAGGGGGACATCTTAGTCACAGATACGCAGTATTTT. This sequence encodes CASSQGDILVTDTQYF.

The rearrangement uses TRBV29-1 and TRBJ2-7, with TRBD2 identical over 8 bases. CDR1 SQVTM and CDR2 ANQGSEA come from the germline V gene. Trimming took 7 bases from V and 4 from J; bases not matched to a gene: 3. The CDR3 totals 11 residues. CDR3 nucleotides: TGCAGCGCCGGGGGGGAGTACGAGCAGTACTTC. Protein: CSAGGEYEQYF.